This T cell receptor beta chain derives from a study of blood T cell repertoires in COVID-19. Study details: The samples span acute and convalescent COVID-19 from the United States, Italy and Spain. PBMCs, B-cell-depleted T cells, or T cells were the source of the cDNA or gDNA that made up the material.

CDR3 length: 16 residues. Assay used: immunoSEQ multiplex PCR; TCRdb lists only in-frame clones, some missing. The table shows tens of thousands of clones, with 75% to 90% occurring only once. The receptor was isolated from a man aged 50 to 60 with active or convalescent COVID-19. Sequenced: peripheral blood. This chain joins TRBV12-2 and TRBJ2-3; no check of the table's D call, TRBD2, against the DNA was made. TRBV12-2 is classified as a pseudogene. This CDR3 reads CASRSTWDWQEYTQYF. The CDR3 nucleotides read TGTGCAAGTCGCTCAACCTGGGACTGGCAGGAGTATACGCAGTATTTT.